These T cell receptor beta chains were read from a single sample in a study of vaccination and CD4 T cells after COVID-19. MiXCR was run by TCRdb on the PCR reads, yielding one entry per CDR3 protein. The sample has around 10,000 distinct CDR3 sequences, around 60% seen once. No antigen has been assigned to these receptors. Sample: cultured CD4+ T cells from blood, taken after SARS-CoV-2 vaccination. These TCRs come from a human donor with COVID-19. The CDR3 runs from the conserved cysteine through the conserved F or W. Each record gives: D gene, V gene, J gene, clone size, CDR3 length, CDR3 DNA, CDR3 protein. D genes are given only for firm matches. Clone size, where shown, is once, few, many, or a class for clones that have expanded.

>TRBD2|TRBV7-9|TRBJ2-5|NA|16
TGTGCCAGCAGCTTATTTGGGGCGGGGGATCAAGAGACCCAGTACTTC
CASSLFGAGDQETQYF
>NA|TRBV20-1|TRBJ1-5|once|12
TGCAGTGCCTTTCGGAGTAATCAGCCCCAGCATTTT
CSAFRSNQPQHF
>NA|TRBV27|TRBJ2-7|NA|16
TGTGCCAGCAGCCGACCTCTACAGGGTGGAACCTACGAGCAGTACTTC
CASSRPLQGGTYEQYF
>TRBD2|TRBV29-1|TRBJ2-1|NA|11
TGCAGCGTTGAAGGTGGACTAGCACAGTTCTTC
CSVEGGLAQFF
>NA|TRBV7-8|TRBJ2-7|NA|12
TGTGCCAGCAGCTTAGTTTCGGGCGAGCAGTACTTC
CASSLVSGEQYF
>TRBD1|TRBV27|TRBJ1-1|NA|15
TGTGCCAGCAGTTTGGACAGGGGGCCGAACACTGAAGCTTTCTTT
CASSLDRGPNTEAFF
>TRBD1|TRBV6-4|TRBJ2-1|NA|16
TGTGCCAGCAGCTCCGGACAGGGGCGGTCCTACAATGAGCAGTTCTTC
CASSSGQGRSYNEQFF
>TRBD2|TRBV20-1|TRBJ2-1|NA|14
TGCAGTGCTAGAGTTATAGCGGGCTACAATGAGCAGTTCTTC
CSARVIAGYNEQFF
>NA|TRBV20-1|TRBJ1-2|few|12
TGCAGTGCTAGTTTGGCTAACTATGGCTACACCTTC
CSASLANYGYTF
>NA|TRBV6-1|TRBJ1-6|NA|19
TGTGCCAGCAGTACCGTGTGGGGGGGCCGCAGCTCCTATAATTCACCCCTCCACTTT
CASSTVWGGRSSYNSPLHF